A selection of T cell receptor beta chains follows, all from one sample in a study of vaccination effects on CD4 cells after COVID-19. These receptors' antigens are unknown. Using immunoSEQ multiplex PCR, the repertoire was profiled, and TCRdb retains in-frame clones only, with some absent. The table lists about 79,000 clones, approximately 74% of them singletons. The material was CD4+ T cells from PBMCs cultured with HCoV-229E spike peptides, obtained before COVID-19 vaccination. These receptors originate from a human donor who received a COVID-19 vaccine. The CDR3 runs from the conserved cysteine through the conserved F or W. The D gene is left open where the match is weak. Clone size is stated in some rows and not others, as once, few, many or a class when expanded.

V: TRBV10-1; size: .; D: .; J: TRBJ2-3; CDR3: CASSEAGTDTQYF; DNA: TGCGCCAGCAGTGAGGCGGGCACAGATACGCAGTATTTT
V: TRBV5-1; size: .; D: .; J: TRBJ2-5; CDR3: CASSLVALQETQYF; DNA: TGCGCCAGCAGCTTGGTAGCGTTACAAGAGACCCAGTACTTC
V: TRBV18; size: .; D: .; J: TRBJ2-5; CDR3: CASSPTGPQETQYF; DNA: TGTGCCAGCTCACCAACGGGGCCCCAAGAGACCCAGTACTTC
V: TRBV5-6; size: .; D: TRBD1; J: TRBJ2-2; CDR3: CASSYRDRVTGELFF; DNA: TGTGCCAGCAGCTACCGGGACAGGGTAACCGGGGAGCTGTTTTTT
V: TRBV11-2; size: .; D: .; J: TRBJ2-3; CDR3: CASSNTDTQYF; DNA: TGTGCCAGCTCCAACACAGATACGCAGTATTTT
V: TRBV27; size: .; D: .; J: TRBJ2-2; CDR3: CASSSLGAGKNTGELFF; DNA: TGTGCCAGCAGTTCCCTAGGGGCGGGGAAGAACACCGGGGAGCTGTTTTTT
V: TRBV5-5; size: .; D: .; J: TRBJ2-5; CDR3: CASSRRGGTDQETQYF; DNA: TGTGCCAGCAGCCGCCGGGGGGGGACAGATCAAGAGACCCAGTACTTC
V: TRBV6-5; size: .; D: .; J: TRBJ2-4; CDR3: CASSSNRGGVAHIQYF; DNA: TGTGCCAGCAGTTCCAACAGGGGGGGGGTTGCACACATTCAGTACTTC
V: TRBV28; size: .; D: .; J: TRBJ1-2; CDR3: CASSLTGVNYGYTF; DNA: TGTGCCAGCAGTCTAACAGGAGTGAACTATGGCTACACCTTC
V: TRBV2; size: .; D: .; J: TRBJ2-2; CDR3: CASRGQAGELFF; DNA: TGTGCCAGCAGGGGACAAGCCGGGGAGCTGTTTTTT
V: TRBV18; size: .; D: .; J: TRBJ2-1; CDR3: CASSPLGYVSYNEQFF; DNA: TGTGCCAGCTCACCACTTGGTTACGTAAGCTACAATGAGCAGTTCTTC
V: TRBV6-6; size: .; D: .; J: TRBJ2-5; CDR3: CASSEPRDGQETQYF; DNA: TGTGCCAGCAGTGAGCCCCGGGACGGGCAAGAGACCCAGTACTTC
V: TRBV5-8; size: few; D: .; J: TRBJ2-3; CDR3: CASPVIYGGGDPSTDTQYF; DNA: TGTGCCAGCCCTGTTATATACGGCGGGGGCGATCCTAGCACAGATACGCAGTATTTT
V: TRBV5-1; size: .; D: .; J: TRBJ1-1; CDR3: CASSPYPDASAEAFF; DNA: TGCGCCAGCAGCCCTTACCCCGACGCATCCGCTGAAGCTTTCTTT
V: TRBV7-2; size: few; D: TRBD1; J: TRBJ1-5; CDR3: CASSIQGTQPQHF; DNA: TGTGCCAGCAGCATACAGGGGACTCAGCCCCAGCATTTT
V: TRBV6-6; size: .; D: TRBD1; J: TRBJ1-6; CDR3: CASINRGTFNSPLHF; DNA: TGTGCCAGCATCAACAGGGGGACTTTTAATTCACCCCTCCACTTT
V: TRBV24-1; size: .; D: .; J: TRBJ2-5; CDR3: CATSDAGSQETQYF; DNA: TGTGCCACCAGTGATGCAGGGTCCCAAGAGACCCAGTACTTC
V: TRBV5-8; size: .; D: .; J: TRBJ1-6; CDR3: CASSLGGPGLTHF; DNA: TGTGCCAGCAGCTTGGGGGGTCCGGGCCTAACCCACTTT
V: TRBV2; size: .; D: .; J: TRBJ2-3; CDR3: CASSFEGRTDTQYF; DNA: TGTGCCAGCAGCTTCGAGGGGCGCACAGATACGCAGTATTTT
V: TRBV5-1; size: .; D: TRBD1; J: TRBJ2-2; CDR3: CASSLAGAQGKAGELFF; DNA: TGCGCCAGCAGCTTGGCCGGCGCACAGGGGAAGGCCGGGGAGCTGTTTTTT
V: TRBV27; size: .; D: TRBD1; J: TRBJ1-2; CDR3: CASKRQGKGVNYGYTF; DNA: TGTGCCAGCAAGCGACAGGGAAAAGGTGTCAACTATGGCTACACCTTC
V: TRBV6-5; size: .; D: TRBD2; J: TRBJ2-1; CDR3: CASSYLSGGLSNEQFF; DNA: TGTGCCAGCAGTTACCTTAGCGGGGGGCTGTCCAATGAGCAGTTCTTC
V: TRBV10-3; size: .; D: TRBD2; J: TRBJ2-6; CDR3: CAISAGSGGISGANVLTF; DNA: TGTGCCATCAGCGCCGGTAGCGGGGGGATCTCTGGGGCCAACGTCCTGACTTTC
V: TRBV27; size: .; D: .; J: TRBJ2-3; CDR3: CASSSPSTDTQYF; DNA: TGTGCCAGCAGTTCGCCTAGCACAGATACGCAGTATTTT
V: TRBV5-1; size: .; D: .; J: TRBJ2-5; CDR3: CASSLRGETQYF; DNA: TGCGCCAGCAGCCTCAGGGGAGAGACCCAGTACTTC
V: TRBV27; size: few; D: .; J: TRBJ1-5; CDR3: CASSLWSTSNQPQHF; DNA: TGTGCCAGCAGTTTATGGTCAACCAGCAATCAGCCCCAGCATTTT
V: TRBV15; size: few; D: .; J: TRBJ2-5; CDR3: CATSRVRLGQETQYF; DNA: TGTGCCACCAGCAGAGTCAGATTGGGGCAAGAGACCCAGTACTTC
V: TRBV7-9; size: .; D: .; J: TRBJ1-2; CDR3: CASSLGEDYGYTF; DNA: TGTGCCAGCAGCTTGGGGGAGGACTATGGCTACACCTTC
V: TRBV2; size: .; D: .; J: TRBJ1-5; CDR3: CASSVGVGSNQPQHF; DNA: TGTGCCAGCAGTGTCGGGGTTGGCTCAAATCAGCCCCAGCATTTT
V: TRBV12-3/TRBV12-4; size: .; D: .; J: TRBJ2-5; CDR3: CATRIVGQETQYF; DNA: TGTGCCACCCGAATAGTGGGGCAAGAGACCCAGTACTTC
V: TRBV5-1; size: .; D: .; J: TRBJ2-2; CDR3: CASRPGNTGELFF; DNA: TGCGCCAGCAGGCCGGGGAACACCGGGGAGCTGTTTTTT
V: TRBV2; size: .; D: TRBD1; J: TRBJ2-3; CDR3: CASLGTGGRTDTQYF; DNA: TGTGCCAGCCTGGGGACAGGGGGCCGCACAGATACGCAGTATTTT
V: TRBV6-2/TRBV6-3; size: .; D: TRBD1; J: TRBJ2-1; CDR3: CASSLDRGGYNEQFF; DNA: TGTGCCAGCAGCTTAGACAGGGGGGGGTACAATGAGCAGTTCTTC